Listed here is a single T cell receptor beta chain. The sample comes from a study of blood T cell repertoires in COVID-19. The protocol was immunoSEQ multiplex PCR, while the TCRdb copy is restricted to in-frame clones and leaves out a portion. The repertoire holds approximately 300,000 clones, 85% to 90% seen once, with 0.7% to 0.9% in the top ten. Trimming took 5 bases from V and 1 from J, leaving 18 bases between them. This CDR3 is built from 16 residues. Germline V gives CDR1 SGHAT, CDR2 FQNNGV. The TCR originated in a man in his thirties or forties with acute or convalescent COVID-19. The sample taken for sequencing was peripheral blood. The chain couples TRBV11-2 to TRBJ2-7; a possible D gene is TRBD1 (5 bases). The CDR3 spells CASSPSSRTGSYEQYF. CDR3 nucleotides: TGTGCCAGCAGCCCCTCCTCCCGAACAGGTTCCTACGAGCAGTACTTC.